This TCR beta chain originates from a study of cytomegalovirus exposure and HLA in healthy donors. Study results and caveats: Sequencing depth roughly uniform across donors was assumed in presence/absence analyses.

Donors in the study were healthy people who gave bone marrow. Unrecorded immune exposure was likely among donors, who were nominally healthy when sampled. This clone was seen once. Its antigen remains unidentified. This PCR relied on a set of 60 Vbeta primers and 13 Jbeta primers. This table comes from immunoSEQ multiplex PCR, and its TCRdb copy is limited to in-frame clones, with some not included. Among about 190,000 clones listed, just under 75% were seen once. CDR3 length: 15 residues. Per germline, CDR1 SGHNT and CDR2 YYREEE (reference sequence). J was trimmed by 5 bases and V by 5 bases; bases with no gene match: 11.

The genes are TRBV5-4 and TRBJ1-1; 8 bases match TRBD1. This clonotype was sampled from a woman in her 30s in good health and CMV-seropositive. Sequenced sample: PBMCs. The CDR3 is CASRRAGGKGTEAFF. The CDR3 DNA reads TGTGCCAGCAGGCGCGCAGGGGGCAAGGGGACTGAAGCTTTCTTT.